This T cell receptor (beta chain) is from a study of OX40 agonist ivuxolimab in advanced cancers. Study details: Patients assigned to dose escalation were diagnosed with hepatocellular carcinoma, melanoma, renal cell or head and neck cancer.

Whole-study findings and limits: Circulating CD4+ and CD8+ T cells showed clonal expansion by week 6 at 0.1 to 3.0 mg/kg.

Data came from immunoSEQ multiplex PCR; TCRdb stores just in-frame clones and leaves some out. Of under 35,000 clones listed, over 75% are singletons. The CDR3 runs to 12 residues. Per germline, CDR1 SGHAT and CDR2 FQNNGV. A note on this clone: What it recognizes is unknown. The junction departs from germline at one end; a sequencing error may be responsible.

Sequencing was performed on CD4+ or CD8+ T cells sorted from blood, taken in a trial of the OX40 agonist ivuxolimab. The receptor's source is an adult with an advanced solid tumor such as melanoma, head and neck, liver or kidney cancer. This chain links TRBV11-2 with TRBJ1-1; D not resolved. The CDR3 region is CASRLVGTEAFF. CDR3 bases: TGTGCCAGCAGGTTAGTAGGGACTGAAGCTTTCTTT.